This section outlines one TCR beta chain sequence together with its context. Its antigen is not known. The sample belongs to a study of long-term antiretroviral therapy in people with HIV. General observations from the study: CDR3 lengths in HIV samples spanned a narrower range than controls. Patients on ART gained diversity, which nonetheless stayed below transplant donor controls.

Trimming removed 4 bases from V and 6 bases from J, with 11 bases in between. CDR1 and CDR2 from the germline V gene are ENHRY and SYGVKD. CDR3 length: 13 residues. Run at survey level, the immunoSEQ assay was version v3.0. Sequencing used immunoSEQ multiplex PCR; TCRdb keeps in-frame clones, though not all of them. The data hold 20,000 to 25,000 clones, with around 81% observed a single time. The specimen was unsorted PBMCs, collected 1.5 years after starting antiretroviral therapy. V usage is TRBV10-3 and J usage is TRBJ2-3; no reliable D call. This clonotype was sampled from a man under 40 with HIV. In DNA, the CDR3 is TGTGCCATCAGTGTTTCCACGACTGATACGCAGTATTTT. Amino acid sequence: CAISVSTTDTQYF.